Listed below are T cell receptor beta chains from one sample, sequenced in a study of PD-1 blockade in classical Hodgkin lymphoma. Profiling relied on immunoSEQ multiplex PCR, and the TCRdb table lists in-frame clones only, not all of them. The repertoire includes roughly 140,000 clones, just under 80% of them detected once, and roughly a tenth sits in the top ten. This specimen consisted of peripheral blood mononuclear cells (PBMCs), obtained before the second cycle of nivolumab. All receptors derive from a human donor with classical Hodgkin lymphoma. Each CDR3 is given with its conserved first and last residue. Fields, in order: CDR3 protein, CDR3 DNA, V gene, J gene, D gene, clone size. The D gene is left open where the match is weak. Where a row states a size, it is once, few, many or the class of an expanded clone; other rows omit it.

CDR3 protein: CASSLYQGPYEQYF
CDR3 DNA: TGTGCCAGCAGCTTGTATCAGGGCCCCTACGAGCAGTACTTC
V gene: TRBV5-4
J gene: TRBJ2-7
D gene: .
clone size: .

CDR3 protein: CASSDPGTGAIEQYF
CDR3 DNA: TGTGCCAGCAGTGACCCCGGGACAGGCGCAATTGAGCAGTATTTT
V gene: TRBV25-1
J gene: TRBJ2-3
D gene: TRBD1
clone size: .

CDR3 protein: CASSQEWGRGTYEQYF
CDR3 DNA: TGCGCCAGCAGCCAAGAATGGGGCAGGGGGACCTACGAGCAGTACTTC
V gene: TRBV4-1
J gene: TRBJ2-7
D gene: TRBD1
clone size: .

CDR3 protein: CASMWAVLDTGELFF
CDR3 DNA: TGTGCCAGCATGTGGGCAGTCTTGGACACCGGGGAGCTGTTTTTT
V gene: TRBV6-1
J gene: TRBJ2-2
D gene: .
clone size: few

CDR3 protein: CASNEERGGIF
CDR3 DNA: TGTGCCAGCAACGAGGAGCGGGGGGGGATCTTC
V gene: TRBV6-5
J gene: TRBJ2-1
D gene: TRBD2
clone size: .

CDR3 protein: CASSLGQGGGTRHF
CDR3 DNA: TGTGCCAGCAGCTTGGGACAGGGGGGTGGGACCCGGCATTTT
V gene: TRBV5-6
J gene: TRBJ1-5
D gene: TRBD1
clone size: .

CDR3 protein: CASRATGTYEQYF
CDR3 DNA: TGCGCCAGCAGAGCGACAGGGACCTACGAGCAGTACTTC
V gene: TRBV4-1
J gene: TRBJ2-7
D gene: TRBD1
clone size: .

CDR3 protein: CASSLTSGGADEQFF
CDR3 DNA: TGTGCCAGCAGCCTTACTAGCGGGGGGGCCGATGAGCAGTTCTTC
V gene: TRBV7-2
J gene: TRBJ2-1
D gene: TRBD2
clone size: .

CDR3 protein: CASSPIPMIYEQYF
CDR3 DNA: TGTGCCAGCAGCCCCATTCCCATGATCTACGAGCAGTACTTC
V gene: TRBV28
J gene: TRBJ2-7
D gene: .
clone size: .

CDR3 protein: CASNLAGVAYEQYF
CDR3 DNA: TGTGCCAGCAACTTAGCGGGAGTGGCATACGAGCAGTACTTC
V gene: TRBV7-9
J gene: TRBJ2-7
D gene: TRBD2
clone size: few

CDR3 protein: CASSLRGNYEQYF
CDR3 DNA: TGTGCCAGCAGCCTTCGGGGGAACTACGAGCAGTACTTC
V gene: TRBV6-5
J gene: TRBJ2-7
D gene: .
clone size: .

CDR3 protein: CSVEMWGAGNTEAFF
CDR3 DNA: TGCAGCGTTGAAATGTGGGGCGCAGGGAACACTGAAGCTTTCTTT
V gene: TRBV29-1
J gene: TRBJ1-1
D gene: .
clone size: .